The 32 T cell receptor beta chains presented below share a single source sample, sequenced in a study of PD-1 blockade in classical Hodgkin lymphoma (TCRdb year 2020). The library was produced with the immunoSEQ multiplex PCR assay. TCRdb took this table from immuneACCESS and kept in-frame rearrangements with V and J called. Such tables lack part of the clones; where checked against another copy, unresolved V genes explain under half of the gap, and the rest is unexplained. Counted in this sample were under 110,000 clones; roughly 89% of them appeared once. The top ten clones comprise about 7.1% of the sample. The sample's time point, from its label and the paper: cycle 2 day 1 (C2D1) of nivolumab. Every trial patient had relapsed after autologous stem cell transplantation, and cohorts A, B and C differed in prior brentuximab vedotin exposure. The sample was peripheral blood mononuclear cells (PBMCs), taken before the second cycle of nivolumab. The origin of the receptors is a human donor with classical Hodgkin lymphoma.

The chain is built from TRBV7-2 and TRBJ1-2, with 9 bases fitting TRBD1. CDR1 and CDR2 (germline): SGHTA, FQGNSA. V shed 2 bases and J 8 bases; nucleotides not matched to a gene: 15. The CDR3 runs 17 residues. The CDR3 is CASSLHGQGLGLMGYTF. CDR3 bases: TGTGCCAGCAGCTTACACGGACAGGGGCTCGGGCTGATGGGCTACACCTTC.

The J gene is TRBJ1-2, the V gene TRBV6-5, with 10 nucleotides matching TRBD1. Germline CDR1 reads MNHEY; CDR2 reads SVGAGI. The CDR3 length is 15 residues. With V trimmed by 2 bases and J by 3 bases, 3 bases remained unmatched. This chain's CDR3 is CASSYGGQGDYGYTF. The CDR3 DNA sequence: TGTGCCAGCAGTTACGGCGGACAGGGGGACTATGGCTACACCTTC.

The genes are TRBV5-4 and TRBJ2-6, with D possibly being TRBD1 (6 bases). CDR3 length: 15 amino acids. The germline gives CDR1 SGHNT, CDR2 YYREEE (reference sequence). Trimming stripped 5 bases from V and 4 bases from J, with 13 bases between. The CDR3 DNA reads as TGTGCCAGCAGTCACAGGGTGGCCGGGGCCAACGTCCTGACTTTC. Residues: CASSHRVAGANVLTF.

The chain uses TRBV7-2 and TRBJ1-5; no clear D gene. CDR3 length: 18 amino acids. Germline V gives CDR1 SGHTA, CDR2 FQGNSA. Between the trimmed V and J ends, which lost 1 base and 0 bases, there was a span of 16 bases. The CDR3 nucleotides read TGTGCCAGCAGCTTAGTTTCATTTCGCCTACTTAGCAATCAGCCCCAGCATTTT. The encoded protein is CASSLVSFRLLSNQPQHF.

This chain uses TRBV11-2 with TRBJ1-5, with D perhaps TRBD1 (5 bases). The V and J ends lost 6 bases and 8 bases respectively, with 26 bases between them. This CDR3 comprises 17 residues. CDR1 SGHAT and CDR2 FQNNGV come from the germline V gene. The CDR3 nucleotides are TGTGCCAGCAGGGTTCTGGGGGTTGGGGTGGGGATGGAGCCCCAGCATTTT. It is translated as CASRVLGVGVGMEPQHF.

This chain joins TRBV5-8 and TRBJ1-2; D gene uncertain. The CDR3 runs 11 residues. With 1 base removed from V and 5 bases from J, the gap between germline ends came to 3 bases. Germline lookup yields CDR1 SGHTS and CDR2 YDEGEE. The CDR3 DNA sequence: TGTGCCAGCAGCTTGTGGTATGGCTACACCTTC. It is translated as CASSLWYGYTF.

The chain is built from TRBV7-2 and TRBJ2-1; maybe TRBD1 (6 bases). The CDR3 is 16 amino acids. Germline V lookup: CDR1 SGHTA, CDR2 FQGNSA. V gave up 4 bases and J gave up 0 bases, with 13 bases separating them. The CDR3 loop is CASSSSTGNSYNEQFF. CDR3 DNA sequence: TGTGCCAGCAGCTCATCAACAGGGAACTCCTACAATGAGCAGTTCTTC.

This clone was detected only once. The rearrangement uses TRBV2 and TRBJ1-1; TRBD1 aligns across 7 bases. This CDR3 is built from 15 residues. CDR1 and CDR2 (germline): SNHLY, FYNNEI. The J segment lost 4 bases and the V segment lost 6 bases, leaving 11 bases of the junction unmatched. The CDR3 is CASRGQLVSGTEAFF. The CDR3 DNA follows: TGTGCCAGCAGGGGACAGCTCGTGTCGGGCACTGAAGCTTTCTTT.

The chain links TRBV28 to TRBJ1-6, with D hard to call. The germline V and J ends were trimmed by 7 bases and 4 bases, with 5 bases remaining between them. Germline lookup yields CDR1 MDHEN and CDR2 SYDVKM. This CDR3 is built from 12 residues. CDR3 nucleotide sequence: TGTGCCAGCAACAGTTATAATTCACCCCTCCACTTT. This sequence encodes CASNSYNSPLHF.

The rearrangement uses TRBV18 and TRBJ2-1; D not resolved. The CDR3 consists of 14 residues. From germline, CDR1 is KGHSH and CDR2 LQKENI. V lost 0 bases, J lost 4 bases, and 7 bases lay in between. The CDR3 nucleotides are TGTGCCAGCTCACCACCGACGGATTACAATGAGCAGTTCTTC. This codes for CASSPPTDYNEQFF.

With regard to this clone: Germline and junction disagree at one end, which may indicate a read error. The chain links TRBV6-6 to TRBJ2-7; D remains unclear. Per germline, CDR1 MNHNY and CDR2 SVGAGI (reference sequence). The CDR3 is made up of 12 amino acids. The CDR3 sequence is CASSPASDEQYF. In nucleotides, the CDR3 is TGTGCCAGCAGCCCCGCCTCCGACGAGCAGTACTTC.

The J gene is TRBJ1-1, the V gene TRBV19; 8 bases are shared with TRBD1. CDR3 length equals 13 residues. In germline, CDR1 is LNHDA, CDR2 SQIVND (reference sequence). Trimming took 4 bases from V and 5 from J; bases not matched to a gene: 3. Written as DNA, the CDR3 is TGTGCCAGTAGTAGGACAGGGAGGACTGAAGCTTTCTTT. Amino acid sequence: CASSRTGRTEAFF.

This sequence joins TRBV6-6 and TRBJ1-4; 9 bases match TRBD1. Losses at the gene ends were 6 bases for V and 7 bases for J; bases not matched to a gene: 9. The V gene's germline CDR1 is MNHNY and CDR2 SVGAGI (reference sequence). The CDR3 has 15 amino acids. CDR3 protein: CASRSTGTGLEKLFF. The CDR3 DNA sequence: TGTGCCAGCAGATCGACCGGGACAGGGCTTGAAAAACTGTTTTTT.

The chain joins TRBV19 to TRBJ2-7; D is undetermined. CDR3 length: 15 amino acids. The germline V gene has CDR1 LNHDA and CDR2 SQIVND (reference sequence). Trimming took 1 base from V and 2 from J, leaving 12 bases between them. CDR3 bases: TGTGCCAGTAGTATAGCCCCGACCGTTCCCTACGAGCAGTACTTC. Its translation is CASSIAPTVPYEQYF.

The chain has TRBV27 and TRBJ1-2; 7 nucleotides align to TRBD1. Germline V gene sequence: CDR1 MNHEY, CDR2 SMNVEV (reference sequence). This CDR3 region has 15 residues. Unmatched junction bases numbered 5, after V lost 0 bases and J lost 4 bases. This CDR3 is CASSLSWTGAYGYTF. CDR3 in DNA: TGTGCCAGCAGTTTATCGTGGACAGGAGCCTATGGCTACACCTTC.

The chain employs TRBV13 and TRBJ2-1, with a weak D call TRBD2 (5 bases). The V gene's germline CDR1 is PRHDT and CDR2 FYEKMQ (reference sequence). V was shortened by 3 bases and J by 10 bases, with 19 bases between the two germline ends. The CDR3 consists of 15 residues. CDR3 protein: CASSFIGEGLREQFF. As DNA, the CDR3 is TGTGCCAGCAGCTTTATCGGTGAAGGACTCCGAGAGCAGTTCTTC.

This chain links TRBV5-1 with TRBJ1-5; D is unresolved. V dropped 8 bases and J dropped 7 bases, with 4 bases sitting between them. Germline V CDR1 and CDR2: SGHRS, YFSETQ. The CDR3 sequence is 9 residues long. This CDR3 reads CARPQPQHF. The CDR3 bases are TGCGCCAGACCCCAGCCCCAGCATTTT.

The CDR3 loop reads CASSWTGGGYEQYF. The DNA of the CDR3 is TGTGCCAGCAGCTGGACAGGGGGAGGTTACGAGCAGTACTTC. The V and J genes are TRBV5-6 and TRBJ2-7, with TRBD1 identical over 10 bases. With 3 bases clipped from V and 4 bases from J, the junction kept 4 bases outside the gene matches. This CDR3 region has 14 residues. The germline V gene has CDR1 SGHDT and CDR2 YYEEEE.

This clone was observed a handful of times. The J gene is TRBJ2-7, the V gene TRBV4-2, with 8 bases lining up with TRBD1. J gave up 0 bases and V 1 base, and 5 bases lay outside the gene matches. Germline CDR1 and CDR2: LGHNA and YNFKEQ. This CDR3 has 16 residues. In DNA, the CDR3 is TGTGCCAGCAGCCAAGTCGGACAGGGAAGCTCCTACGAGCAGTACTTC. Translating gives CASSQVGQGSSYEQYF.

The chain employs TRBV10-1 and TRBJ2-1; 12 nucleotides match TRBD2. The CDR3 is 16 amino acids. V shed 4 bases, J shed 7 bases, and the junction held 8 bases outside the gene matches. Germline loops: CDR1 WNHNN, CDR2 SYGVQD (reference sequence). The CDR3 DNA reads as TGCGCCAGCAGTGGGGCTAGCGGGGGGGCGAAGAATGAGCAGTTCTTC. It codes for CASSGASGGAKNEQFF.

The genes are TRBV19 and TRBJ2-3; D assignment may be TRBD1 or TRBD2 (6 bases each). The germline CDR1 and CDR2 sequences are LNHDA and SQIVND (reference sequence). The CDR3 extends over 15 amino acids. V was pared by 1 base and J by 4 bases, with 12 bases between. CDR3: CASSIGGGPPDTQYF. CDR3 bases: TGTGCCAGTAGTATAGGAGGGGGGCCCCCAGATACGCAGTATTTT. The full variable domain, with the rest looked up from reference TRBV19 and TRBJ2-3, is DGGITQSPKYLFRKEGQNVTLSCEQNLNHDAMYWYRQDPGQGLRLIYYSQIVNDFQKGDIAEGYSVSREKKESFPLTVTSAQKNPTAFYLCASSIGGGPPDTQYFGPGTRLTVL.

The chain employs TRBV28 and TRBJ1-5; D gene unclear. This CDR3 spans 16 amino acids. Germline CDR1 MDHEN, CDR2 SYDVKM. With 5 bases removed from V and 6 bases from J, the gap between germline ends came to 20 bases. The CDR3 loop reads CASSPPVGGTGQPQHF. Here the CDR3 DNA reads TGTGCCAGCAGTCCTCCAGTGGGAGGAACGGGTCAGCCCCAGCATTTT.

V gene TRBV30 combines with J gene TRBJ1-3; no clear D gene. The germline CDR1 and CDR2 sequences are GTSNPN and SVGIG (reference sequence). The length of the CDR3 is 16 residues. The V end lost 7 bases, the J end lost 1 base, and 20 bases lay between the germline ends. The CDR3 spells CAFSHPGPFSGNTIYF. Here the CDR3 DNA reads TGTGCCTTTTCCCACCCGGGCCCCTTTTCTGGAAACACCATATATTTT.

The chain links TRBV9 to TRBJ2-7; a weak D match, TRBD1 (6 bases). The CDR3 contains 14 residues. V lost 2 bases and J 4 bases, leaving 13 bases between the germline ends. Germline-derived CDR1 and CDR2 are SGDLS and YYNGEE. This chain's CDR3 is CASSVGAGAYEQYF. CDR3 nucleotides: TGTGCCAGCAGCGTTGGGGCAGGGGCGTACGAGCAGTACTTC.

The chain recombines TRBV30 with TRBJ1-4, with unresolved D. Trimming left V 1 base short and J 4 bases short, with 10 bases between. Germline V lookup: CDR1 GTSNPN, CDR2 SVGIG (reference sequence). This CDR3 contains 14 residues. CDR3 residues: CAWSGKQINEKLFF. The CDR3 coding sequence is TGTGCCTGGAGTGGGAAACAGATTAATGAAAAACTGTTTTTT. Using reference TRBV30 and TRBJ1-4 for the parts outside the CDR3, the full variable domain is SQTIHQWPATLVQPVGSPLSLECTVEGTSNPNLYWYRQAAGRGLQLLFYSVGIGQISSEVPQNLSASRPQDRQFILSSKKLLLSDSGFYLCAWSGKQINEKLFFGSGTQLSVL.

The rearrangement joins TRBV5-1 to TRBJ2-3, with 8 nucleotides matching TRBD2. CDR1 and CDR2 from the germline V gene are SGHRS and YFSETQ. V trimming: 1 base; J trimming: 3 bases; junction bases outside the gene matches: 4. CDR3 length: 15 amino acids. The CDR3 spells CASSLTGGLTDTQYF. The CDR3 DNA reads TGCGCCAGCAGCTTGACGGGGGGGCTGACAGATACGCAGTATTTT.

This clone was seen only once. This chain joins TRBV29-1 and TRBJ1-4; D gene unclear. The CDR3 is made up of 14 amino acids. V lost 2 bases, J lost 4 bases, and 11 bases lay in between. Germline V gives CDR1 SQVTM, CDR2 ANQGSEA. The CDR3 protein is CSVESQNLNEKLFF. CDR3 DNA: TGCAGCGTTGAAAGCCAGAATCTTAATGAAAAACTGTTTTTT.

This chain uses TRBV7-2 with TRBJ1-2; D gene uncertain. CDR3 size: 14 residues. V was pared by 0 bases and J by 8 bases, with 13 bases between. Germline CDR1 and CDR2: SGHTA and FQGNSA. The CDR3 region is CASSLAVADRGYTF. In DNA, the CDR3 is TGTGCCAGCAGCTTAGCCGTGGCCGACCGGGGCTACACCTTC. The full variable domain, its missing parts supplied by reference TRBV7-2 and TRBJ1-2, is GAGVSQSPSNKVTEKGKDVELRCDPISGHTALYWYRQSLGQGLEFLIYFQGNSAPDKSGLPSDRFSAERTGGSVSTLTIQRTQQEDSAVYLCASSLAVADRGYTFGSGTRLTVV.

Concerning this clone: One end of the junction does not line up with germline, which may come from a read error. The CDR3 loop reads CGTRINTGELFF. The CDR3 nucleotides are TGCGGGACCAGGATTAACACCGGGGAGCTGTTTTTT. The chain uses TRBV7-3 and TRBJ2-2; tentatively, D is TRBD1 or TRBD2 (5 bases each). This CDR3 has 12 residues. The germline V gene has CDR1 SGHTA and CDR2 FQGTGA.

The chain combines TRBV19 with TRBJ2-3, with D possibly called TRBD1 or TRBD2 (5 bases each). V lost 3 bases, J lost 0 bases, and 16 bases lay in between. There are 17 residues in the CDR3. CDR1 and CDR2 from the germline V gene are LNHDA and SQIVND (reference sequence). The CDR3 here is CASSISRGSPSTDTQYF. CDR3 bases: TGTGCCAGTAGTATCTCGAGGGGCAGCCCTAGCACAGATACGCAGTATTTT.

CDR3 DNA: TGTGCCAGCCACCGATGGGGTCCGGCTGGAAACACCATATATTTT. It translates to CASHRWGPAGNTIYF. This rearrangement joins TRBV6-5 to TRBJ1-3; D ambiguous. The germline V and J ends were trimmed by 8 bases and 2 bases, with 16 bases remaining between them. Germline CDR1 is MNHEY and CDR2 is SVGAGI. The CDR3 spans 15 residues.

The chain links TRBV6-5 to TRBJ1-2; a weak D match, TRBD1 (5 bases). This CDR3 is 14 amino acids long. Germline V CDR1 and CDR2: MNHEY, SVGAGI. Trimming removed 6 bases from V and 8 bases from J, with 19 bases in between. The CDR3 DNA follows: TGTGCCAGCAGCCGCGGGACTCCGGGACGAGGCTACACCTTC. It is translated as CASSRGTPGRGYTF.